This entry features one T cell receptor (beta chain) sequence. Antigen specificity is unknown. With 8 bases removed from V and 3 bases from J, the gap between germline ends came to 11 bases. The CDR3 loop spans 13 amino acids. Germline loops: CDR1 SNHLY, CDR2 FYNNEI. This sample was included in a study of graft-versus-host responses after intestinal transplantation. On the study more broadly: Anti-thymocyte globulin induction, then tacrolimus and steroids for 3 to 4 years, went to all recipients.

Data came from immunoSEQ multiplex PCR; TCRdb stores just in-frame clones and leaves some out. The table has over 75,000 clones, approximately 85% seen once. Notes on the study in general: There were GvH clones found in recipient marrow, and some of them appeared first in ileum or blood.

The sample in question was PBMCs, obtained 255 days after intestinal transplant. The sequence was obtained from a human patient who received an intestinal transplant, so some T cells may come from the graft donor. The V call is TRBV2, the J call TRBJ1-5; weak D call: TRBD1 (5 bases). DNA for the CDR3: TGTGCCAGCCAGGAGGGACCCAATCAGCCCCAGCATTTT. It yields the protein CASQEGPNQPQHF.